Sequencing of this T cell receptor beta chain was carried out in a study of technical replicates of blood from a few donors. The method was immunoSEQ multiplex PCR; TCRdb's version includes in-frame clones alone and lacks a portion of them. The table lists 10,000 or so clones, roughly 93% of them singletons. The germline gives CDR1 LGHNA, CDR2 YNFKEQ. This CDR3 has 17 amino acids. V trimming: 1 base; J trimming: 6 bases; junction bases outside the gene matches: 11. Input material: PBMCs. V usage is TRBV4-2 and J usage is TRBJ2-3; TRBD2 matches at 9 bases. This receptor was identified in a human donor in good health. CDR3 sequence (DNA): TGTGCCAGCAGCCAAGCCGGCCAGCGGGAGGCGGGCGATACGCAGTATTTT. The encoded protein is CASSQAGQREAGDTQYF.